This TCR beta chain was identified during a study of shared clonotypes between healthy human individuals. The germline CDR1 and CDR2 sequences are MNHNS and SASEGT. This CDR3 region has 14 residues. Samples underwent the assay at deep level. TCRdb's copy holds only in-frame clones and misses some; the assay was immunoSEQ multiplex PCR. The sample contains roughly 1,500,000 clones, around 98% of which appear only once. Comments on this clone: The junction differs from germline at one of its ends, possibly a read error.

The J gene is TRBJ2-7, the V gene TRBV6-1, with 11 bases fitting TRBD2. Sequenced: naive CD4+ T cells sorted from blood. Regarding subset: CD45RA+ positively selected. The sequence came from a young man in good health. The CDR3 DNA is TGTGCCAGCAACTTAGCGGGAGGGCCATACGTGCAGTACTTC. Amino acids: CASNLAGGPYVQYF.